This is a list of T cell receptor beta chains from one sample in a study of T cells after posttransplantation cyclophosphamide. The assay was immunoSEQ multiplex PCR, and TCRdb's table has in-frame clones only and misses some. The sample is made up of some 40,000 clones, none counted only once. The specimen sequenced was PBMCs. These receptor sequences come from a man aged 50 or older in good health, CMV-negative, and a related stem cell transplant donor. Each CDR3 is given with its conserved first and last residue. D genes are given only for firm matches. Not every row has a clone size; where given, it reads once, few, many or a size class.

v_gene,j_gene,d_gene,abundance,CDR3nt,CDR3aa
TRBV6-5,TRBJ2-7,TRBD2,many,TGTGCCAGCAGTTACTCGAGGTTAGCGGGGGTGTACGAGCAGTACTTC,CASSYSRLAGVYEQYF
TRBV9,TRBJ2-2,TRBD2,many,TGTGCCAGCAGCCCCGGGACTAGCGGGAGACCCGGGGAGCTGTTTTTT,CASSPGTSGRPGELFF
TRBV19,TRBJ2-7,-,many,TGTGCCAGTAGTATAGGCCAGGTCTACGAGCAGTACTTC,CASSIGQVYEQYF
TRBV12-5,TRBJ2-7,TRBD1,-,TGTGCTAGTGGTTTGGGACAGGGAAAGCAGTACTTC,CASGLGQGKQYF
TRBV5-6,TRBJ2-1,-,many,TGTGCCAGCAGCCGTTACAATGAGCAGTTCTTC,CASSRYNEQFF
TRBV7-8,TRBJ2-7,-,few,TGTGCCAGCAGCTTAATGGGCGTTCCATCTTCCTACGAGCAGTACTTC,CASSLMGVPSSYEQYF
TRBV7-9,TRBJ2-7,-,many,TGTGCCAGCAGCTTAGGGCTAGAGTCCTACGAGCAGTACTTC,CASSLGLESYEQYF
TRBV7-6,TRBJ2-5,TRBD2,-,TGTGCCAGCAGTCCTGGGGGGGGCCAAGAGACCCAGTACTTC,CASSPGGGQETQYF
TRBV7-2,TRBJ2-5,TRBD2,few,TGTGCCAGCAGCCGAGCCGGACTAGCGGGGGGGCAAGGGGAGACCCAGTACTTC,CASSRAGLAGGQGETQYF
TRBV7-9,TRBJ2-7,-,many,TGTGCCAGCAGCTTAGCGCTATCCTCCCAATTCGGGGACGAGCAGTACTTC,CASSLALSSQFGDEQYF
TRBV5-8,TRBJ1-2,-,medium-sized,TGTGCCAGCAGCCCGGCGGGTGGCTACACCTTC,CASSPAGGYTF
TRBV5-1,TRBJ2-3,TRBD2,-,TGCGCCAGCAGCTTGGCCGAGTATAGCGGGAGTAGTACAGATACGCAGTATTTT,CASSLAEYSGSSTDTQYF
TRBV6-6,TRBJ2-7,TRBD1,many,TGTGCCAGCAGTTACGGACAGGGCGCGTACGAGCAGTACTTC,CASSYGQGAYEQYF
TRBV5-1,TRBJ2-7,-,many,TGCGCCAGCAGCTTGGACGCAAGCGGGTACTCCTACGAGCAGTACTTC,CASSLDASGYSYEQYF
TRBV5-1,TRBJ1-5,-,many,TGCGCCAGCAGCTTGGCACCTACAGGGCTTGCGGGCAATCAGCCCCAGCATTTT,CASSLAPTGLAGNQPQHF
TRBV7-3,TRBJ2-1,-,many,TGTGCCAGCAGCCACACGTCGGGGAATGAGCAGTTCTTC,CASSHTSGNEQFF
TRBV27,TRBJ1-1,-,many,TGTGCCAGCAGTTCCTACATCAGGGGAACAATGAACACTGAAGCTTTCTTT,CASSSYIRGTMNTEAFF
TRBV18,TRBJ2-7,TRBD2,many,TGTGCCAGCCGACTAGCGGGAGCTAACGAGCAGTACTTC,CASRLAGANEQYF
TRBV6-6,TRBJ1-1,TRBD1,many,TGTGCCAGCAGTAGCAGGGGGCGGAACACTGAAGCTTTCTTT,CASSSRGRNTEAFF
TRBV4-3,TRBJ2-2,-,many,TGCGCCAGCAGCGGCCGTAGGGGTGACACCGGGGAGCTGTTTTTT,CASSGRRGDTGELFF
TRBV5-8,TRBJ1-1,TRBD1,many,TGTGCCAGCAGCTTCCAATTGACAGGGTTGGTTGGTGAAGCTTTCTTT,CASSFQLTGLVGEAFF
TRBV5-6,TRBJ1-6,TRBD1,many,TGTGCCAGCAGCTTGGACAGGGGGAATTCACCCCTCCACTTT,CASSLDRGNSPLHF
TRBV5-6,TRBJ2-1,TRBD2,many,TGTGCCAGCAGCTCATCTAGCGGGGCCTACAATGAGCAGTTCTTC,CASSSSSGAYNEQFF
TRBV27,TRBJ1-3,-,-,TGTGCCAGCAGCAGAGGAAACACCATATATTTT,CASSRGNTIYF
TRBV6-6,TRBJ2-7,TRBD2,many,TGTGCCAGCAGGGGACTAGCGGGGGGTCGAACCTACGAGCAGTACTTC,CASRGLAGGRTYEQYF
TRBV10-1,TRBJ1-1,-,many,TGCGCCAATAACAGAGTCATTAAAGCTTTCTTT,CANNRVIKAFF